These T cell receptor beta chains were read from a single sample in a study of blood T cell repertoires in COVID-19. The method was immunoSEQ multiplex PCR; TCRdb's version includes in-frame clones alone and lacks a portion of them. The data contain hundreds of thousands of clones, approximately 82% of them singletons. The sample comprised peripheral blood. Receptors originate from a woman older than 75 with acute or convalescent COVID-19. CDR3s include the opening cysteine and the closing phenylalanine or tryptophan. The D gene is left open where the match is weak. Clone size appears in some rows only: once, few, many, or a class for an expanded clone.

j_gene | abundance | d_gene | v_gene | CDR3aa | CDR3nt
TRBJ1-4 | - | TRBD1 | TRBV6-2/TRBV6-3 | CASSYGTGREKLFF | TGTGCCAGCAGTTATGGGACAGGGAGGGAAAAACTGTTTTTT
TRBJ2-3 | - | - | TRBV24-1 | CATSGYTTDTQYF | TGTGCCACCAGTGGTTACACCACAGATACGCAGTATTTT
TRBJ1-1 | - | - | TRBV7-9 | CASSQRGRDTEAFF | TGTGCCAGCAGCCAACGAGGGAGGGACACTGAAGCTTTCTTT
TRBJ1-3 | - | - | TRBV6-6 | CASRDRRVTIYF | TGTGCCAGCAGGGATCGCAGGGTCACCATATATTTT
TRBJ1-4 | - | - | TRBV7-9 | CASTPQGINEKLFF | TGTGCCAGCACTCCACAGGGCATTAATGAAAAACTGTTTTTT
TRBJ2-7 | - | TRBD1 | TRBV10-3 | CAISTGTGPYEQYF | TGTGCCATCAGCACCGGGACAGGGCCCTACGAGCAGTACTTC
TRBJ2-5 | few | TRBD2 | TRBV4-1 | CASSQAGTRLQETQYF | TGCGCCAGCAGCCAAGCCGGGACTAGGTTACAAGAGACCCAGTACTTC
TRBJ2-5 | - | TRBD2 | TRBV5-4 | CASSPLAGGKETQYF | TGTGCCAGCAGCCCCCTAGCGGGGGGGAAAGAGACCCAGTACTTC
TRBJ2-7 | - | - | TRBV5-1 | CASSLSGAYEQYF | TGCGCCAGCAGCTTATCAGGGGCCTACGAGCAGTACTTC
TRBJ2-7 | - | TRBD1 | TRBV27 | CASLGQGYEQYF | TGTGCCAGCCTGGGACAGGGGTACGAGCAGTACTTC
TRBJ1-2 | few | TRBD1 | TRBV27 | CASSFYDRVNYGYTF | TGTGCCAGCAGTTTTTATGACAGGGTGAACTATGGCTACACCTTC
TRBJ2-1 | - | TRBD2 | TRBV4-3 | CASSQEHLAGVKEQFF | TGCGCCAGCAGCCAAGAACACCTAGCGGGGGTCAAGGAGCAGTTCTTC
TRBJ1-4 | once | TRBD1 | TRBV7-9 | CASRRQGAGEKLFF | TGTGCCAGCAGACGACAGGGGGCCGGTGAAAAACTGTTTTTT
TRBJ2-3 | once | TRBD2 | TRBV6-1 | CASSEASSGRASADTQYF | TGTGCCAGCAGTGAAGCGTCCAGCGGGAGGGCCTCAGCAGATACGCAGTATTTT
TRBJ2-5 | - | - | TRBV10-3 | CAISRVYRETQYF | TGTGCCATCAGCCGAGTATACCGAGAGACCCAGTACTTC
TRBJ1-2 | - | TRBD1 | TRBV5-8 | CASSSRQGAGRYGYTF | TGTGCCAGCAGCTCCCGACAGGGGGCGGGTCGGTATGGCTACACCTTC
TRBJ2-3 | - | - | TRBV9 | CASSLRPGGPDTQYF | TGTGCCAGCAGCCTCAGACCCGGAGGGCCAGATACGCAGTATTTT
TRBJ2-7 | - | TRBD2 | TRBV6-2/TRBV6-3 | CASSSASGGYEQYF | TGTGCCAGCAGTTCCGCTAGCGGGGGTTACGAGCAGTACTTC
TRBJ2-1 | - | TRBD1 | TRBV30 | CAWSYPGQLHEQFF | TGTGCCTGGAGCTACCCGGGACAGTTACATGAGCAGTTCTTC
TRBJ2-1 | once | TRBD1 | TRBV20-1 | CSASSRGLYNEQFF | TGCAGTGCTAGTAGCAGGGGGCTCTACAATGAGCAGTTCTTC
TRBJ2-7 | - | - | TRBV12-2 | CASRFPRDSSYEQYF | TGTGCAAGTCGCTTCCCCCGGGACAGCTCCTACGAGCAGTACTTC
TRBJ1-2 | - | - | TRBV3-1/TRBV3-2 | CASSQRGNYGYTF | TGTGCCAGCAGCCAACGGGGAAACTATGGCTACACCTTC
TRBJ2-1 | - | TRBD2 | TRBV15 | CATSPGLVNEQFF | TGTGCCACCAGCCCGGGACTAGTAAATGAGCAGTTCTTC
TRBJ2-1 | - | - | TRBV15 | CATSREWGGPYNEQFF | TGTGCCACCAGCAGGGAATGGGGGGGCCCCTACAATGAGCAGTTCTTC
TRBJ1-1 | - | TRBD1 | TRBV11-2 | CASSFRDRDTEAFF | TGTGCCAGCAGCTTCCGGGACAGGGACACTGAAGCTTTCTTT
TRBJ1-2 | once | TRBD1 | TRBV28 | CASNPPGAGGAIYGYTF | TGTGCCAGCAACCCCCCCGGGGCAGGGGGCGCAATATATGGCTACACCTTC
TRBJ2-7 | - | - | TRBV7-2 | CASSLGTGTLSYEQYF | TGTGCCAGCAGCTTAGGGACCGGGACACTTTCCTACGAGCAGTACTTC
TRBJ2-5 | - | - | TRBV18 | CASSLFEGPQYF | TGTGCCAGCTCACTATTTGAGGGCCCCCAGTACTTC
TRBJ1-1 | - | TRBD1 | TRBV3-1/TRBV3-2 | CASSPDRLFGAFF | TGTGCCAGCAGCCCGGACAGGCTCTTCGGGGCTTTCTTT
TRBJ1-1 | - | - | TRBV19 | CASSVQGKNTEAFF | TGTGCCAGTAGCGTACAGGGCAAGAACACTGAAGCTTTCTTT
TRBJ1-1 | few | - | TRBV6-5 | CASTPDRFMNTEAFF | TGTGCCAGCACCCCCGACAGGTTCATGAACACTGAAGCTTTCTTT
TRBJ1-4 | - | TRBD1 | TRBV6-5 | CASSYSWTGMNEKLFF | TGTGCCAGCAGTTACTCGTGGACAGGGATGAATGAAAAACTGTTTTTT
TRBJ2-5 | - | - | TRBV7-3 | CASSQGAGEGTQYF | TGTGCCAGCAGTCAGGGGGCAGGGGAGGGGACCCAGTACTTC
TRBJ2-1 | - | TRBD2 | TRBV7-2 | CASSLRIAGGPQAEQFF | TGTGCCAGCAGCTTAAGGATAGCGGGGGGCCCCCAGGCTGAGCAGTTCTTC
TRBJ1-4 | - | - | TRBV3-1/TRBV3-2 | CASSQGGRGYNEKLFF | TGTGCCAGCAGCCAAGGGGGCAGGGGATATAATGAAAAACTGTTTTTT
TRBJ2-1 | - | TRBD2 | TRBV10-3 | CAIRPGEGLAGGFDNEQFF | TGTGCCATCCGACCAGGAGAGGGACTAGCGGGAGGGTTCGACAATGAGCAGTTCTTC
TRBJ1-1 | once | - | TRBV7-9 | CASQRVGGTEAFF | TGTGCCAGCCAGCGGGTGGGCGGGACTGAAGCTTTCTTT
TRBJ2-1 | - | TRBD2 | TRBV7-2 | CASSNGLAGGEQFF | TGTGCCAGCAGCAATGGACTAGCGGGAGGGGAGCAGTTCTTC
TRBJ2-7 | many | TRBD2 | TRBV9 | CASSAGLAEHYEQYF | TGTGCCAGCAGCGCGGGACTAGCGGAACACTACGAGCAGTACTTC
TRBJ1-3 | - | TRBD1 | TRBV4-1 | CASSQAGQGRGNTIYF | TGCGCCAGCAGCCAAGCGGGACAGGGGAGGGGAAACACCATATATTTT
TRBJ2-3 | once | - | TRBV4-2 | CASSQDGGGAIDTQYF | TGTGCCAGCAGCCAAGATGGTGGGGGGGCAATAGATACGCAGTATTTT
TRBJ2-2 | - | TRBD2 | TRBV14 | CASSQVRTSGSTGELFF | TGTGCCAGCAGCCAAGTAAGGACTAGCGGGAGCACCGGGGAGCTGTTTTTT
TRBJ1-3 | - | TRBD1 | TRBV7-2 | CASSLVSGTGLRNTIYF | TGTGCCAGCAGCTTAGTCTCTGGGACAGGGCTCCGAAACACCATATATTTT
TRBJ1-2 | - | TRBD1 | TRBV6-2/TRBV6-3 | CASSRNRGNYGYTF | TGTGCCAGCAGCAGGAACAGGGGAAACTATGGCTACACCTTC
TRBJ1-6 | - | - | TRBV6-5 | CASSYDRGSPLHF | TGTGCCAGCAGTTACGACAGAGGCTCACCCCTCCACTTT
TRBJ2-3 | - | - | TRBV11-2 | CASSLDRGTDTQYF | TGTGCCAGCAGCTTAGATCGGGGCACAGATACGCAGTATTTT
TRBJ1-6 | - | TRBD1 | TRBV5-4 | CASSLYRGQRSPLHF | TGTGCCAGCAGCTTGTACAGGGGGCAGAGATCACCCCTCCACTTT
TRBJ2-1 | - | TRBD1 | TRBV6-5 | CASQTGTTRGNEQFF | TGTGCCAGCCAGACCGGGACAACCAGGGGGAATGAGCAGTTCTTC